A single sample is the source of the 24 T cell receptor beta chains below, sequenced in a study of persistence of HIV-infected CD4 T cells. Antigens of these TCRs are unknown. This was the immunoSEQ version 4 assay in survey mode. Using immunoSEQ multiplex PCR, the repertoire was profiled, and TCRdb retains in-frame clones only, with some absent. The data contain 30,000 or so clones, 82% of them singletons. An overlapping HIV-1 Gag peptide pool stimulated these cells at roughly 0.97 ug/peptide/mL. CD40L/CD69 double-negative CD45RO-high memory CD4+ T cells were collected. Sequenced here: CD4+ T cells sorted from PBMCs after approximately 18-hour stimulation, sampled from a patient who received antiretroviral therapy. Receptor source: an adult woman with HIV who was CMV-seropositive.

The chain joins TRBV7-6 to TRBJ1-2, with TRBD1 matching over 8 bases. Germline CDR1 SGHVS, CDR2 FNYEAQ. There are 15 residues in the CDR3. J was trimmed by 7 bases and V by 2 bases; bases with no gene match: 9. The CDR3 here is CASSLTPPGQGGYTF. The CDR3 bases are TGTGCCAGCAGCTTAACCCCACCTGGACAGGGTGGCTACACCTTC. Variable domain in full (rest from reference TRBV7-6 and TRBJ1-2): GAGVSQSPRYKVTKRGQDVALRCDPISGHVSLYWYRQALGQGPEFLTYFNYEAQQDKSGLPNDRFSAERPEGSISTLTIQRTEQRDSAMYRCASSLTPPGQGGYTFGSGTRLTVV.

V usage is TRBV18 and J usage is TRBJ2-1, with 9 bases fitting TRBD2. The trim removed 4 bases at V and 9 bases at J, leaving 7 bases unmatched. Germline lookup yields CDR1 KGHSH and CDR2 LQKENI. The CDR3 contains 14 residues. As DNA, the CDR3 is TGTGCCAGCTCACTCTCCGGGACTAGCTCTGAGCAGTTCTTC. Translation: CASSLSGTSSEQFF. The variable domain in full, completed from reference TRBV18 and TRBJ2-1, reads NAGVMQNPRHLVRRRGQEARLRCSPMKGHSHVYWYRQLPEEGLKFMVYLQKENIIDESGMPKERFSAEFPKEGPSILRIQQVVRGDSAAYFCASSLSGTSSEQFFGPGTRLTVL.

Details on this clone: The same CDR3 is also encoded by other DNA sequences in this sample. J is TRBJ1-4 and V is TRBV7-8; D gene unclear. V shed 5 bases and J shed 2 bases, with 9 bases lying between them. The CDR3 extends over 14 amino acids. Germline CDR1 reads SGHVS; CDR2 reads FQNEAQ. Written as DNA, the CDR3 is TGTGCCAGCAGCCCGACGGCTACTAATGAAAAACTGTTTTTT. Amino acid sequence: CASSPTATNEKLFF.

The rearrangement uses TRBV18 and TRBJ2-2; 9 nucleotides agree with TRBD2. In germline, CDR1 is KGHSH, CDR2 LQKENI. The CDR3 length is 18 residues. The junction had 15 bases not matched to a gene; V was cut back by 6 bases and J by 4 bases. The DNA of the CDR3 is TGTGCCAGCTCCCCCACTTCCGCAGCGGGAGGTGGCACCGGGGAGCTGTTTTTT. This sequence encodes CASSPTSAAGGGTGELFF.

J is TRBJ1-1 and V is TRBV28, with D tentatively TRBD1 (6 bases). CDR1 and CDR2 from the germline V gene are MDHEN and SYDVKM. The CDR3 consists of 15 residues. V was trimmed by 7 bases and J by 6 bases, leaving 21 bases between them. The CDR3 protein is CASINIGGVVPEAFF. In DNA, the CDR3 is TGTGCCAGCATAAATATCGGGGGCGTAGTCCCTGAAGCTTTCTTT.

The CDR3 sequence is CASSNQGEDPYEQYF. The CDR3 nucleotides are TGTGCCAGTAGTAATCAGGGTGAGGACCCCTACGAGCAGTACTTC. The genes are TRBV19 and TRBJ2-7; D might be TRBD1 (5 bases). Germline CDR1 is LNHDA and CDR2 is SQIVND (reference sequence). V gave up 4 bases and J gave up 2 bases, with 15 bases separating them. This CDR3 is built from 15 residues.

This clone was picked up one time. The chain is built from TRBV18 and TRBJ2-4; 10 bases agree with TRBD1. The CDR3 consists of 15 residues. V was clipped by 6 bases and J by 3 bases; unmatched bases: 5. Germline CDR1 reads KGHSH; CDR2 reads LQKENI. In DNA, the CDR3 is TGTGCCAGCTCTCAGGACAGGGGGGTCAAAAACATTCAGTACTTC. Translating it yields CASSQDRGVKNIQYF.

The genes are TRBV10-3 and TRBJ1-1, with 7 bases that match TRBD1. V trimming: 4 bases; J trimming: 5 bases; junction bases outside the gene matches: 4. The CDR3 is 13 amino acids. CDR1 is ENHRY, CDR2 SYGVKD, per germline. Written as DNA, the CDR3 is TGTGCCATCAGTGCCGACAGGGTAACTGAAGCTTTCTTT. Its translation: CAISADRVTEAFF.

The chain links TRBV30 to TRBJ2-7; the D call may be TRBD1 or TRBD2 (5 bases each). Germline V CDR1 and CDR2: GTSNPN, SVGIG (reference sequence). CDR3 length equals 13 residues. V dropped 2 bases and J dropped 3 bases, with 11 bases sitting between them. CDR3: CAWSRDLYYEQYF. The CDR3 DNA reads TGTGCCTGGAGTAGGGACCTTTACTACGAGCAGTACTTC.

This sequence joins TRBV7-8 and TRBJ1-3, with D hard to call. Germline CDR1 reads SGHVS; CDR2 reads FQNEAQ. The CDR3 totals 16 residues. Trimming removed 3 bases from V and 0 bases from J, with 12 bases in between. DNA for the CDR3: TGTGCCAGCAGCTTGAGAGACGGGAGCTCTGGAAACACCATATATTTT. It encodes CASSLRDGSSGNTIYF. Based on the CDR3 plus reference TRBV7-8 and TRBJ1-3, the full variable domain is GAGVSQSPRYKVAKRGQDVALRCDPISGHVSLFWYQQALGQGPEFLTYFQNEAQLDKSGLPSDRFFAERPEGSVSTLKIQRTQQEDSAVYLCASSLRDGSSGNTIYFGEGSWLTVV.

The chain combines TRBV29-1 with TRBJ2-3; D call uncertain. Germline CDR1 reads SQVTM; CDR2 reads ANQGSEA. Between the trimmed V and J ends, which lost 3 bases and 5 bases, there was a span of 9 bases. This CDR3 is built from 12 residues. The CDR3 DNA sequence: TGCAGCGTTGACTGGGGTGGAGATACGCAGTATTTT. This codes for CSVDWGGDTQYF.

The V and J genes are TRBV6-1 and TRBJ2-6; D may be TRBD2 (5 bases). Germline CDR1 reads MNHNS; CDR2 reads SASEGT. The CDR3 covers 18 residues. V lost 4 bases and J lost 9, with 25 bases in between. The CDR3 protein is CASSVGYPLNRGGNVLTF. CDR3 nucleotide sequence: TGTGCCAGCAGTGTCGGGTATCCCTTGAATCGAGGAGGCAACGTCCTGACTTTC.

V gene TRBV27 combines with J gene TRBJ2-2; D tentatively reads TRBD1 or TRBD2 (6 bases each). CDR3 length: 15 amino acids. Trimming stripped 6 bases from V and 2 bases from J, with 13 bases between. The germline V gene encodes CDR1 MNHEY and CDR2 SMNVEV (reference sequence). The DNA for the CDR3 is TGTGCCAGCAGGATAGGGGGGCTAAACACCGGGGAGCTGTTTTTT. Amino acids: CASRIGGLNTGELFF.

The V call is TRBV5-1, the J call TRBJ1-3; D uncertain. Trimming cost V 0 bases and J 2 bases, with 6 bases left between them. Germline V gene lookup returns CDR1 SGHRS and CDR2 YFSETQ. This CDR3 has 14 residues. The CDR3 nucleotides read TGCGCCAGCAGCTTGGGGGGTACTGGAAACACCATATATTTT. Residues: CASSLGGTGNTIYF.

This clone was observed a handful of times. The chain joins TRBV2 to TRBJ1-2, with 7 positions matching TRBD1. The V gene end was trimmed by 1 base and the J gene end by 5 bases; junction bases not matched to a gene: 7. The CDR3 length is 15 residues. Germline assignment: CDR1 SNHLY and CDR2 FYNNEI. The CDR3 DNA is TGTGCCAGCAGTGAAGGAGGCAGGGGGGATTATGGCTACACCTTC. The encoded protein is CASSEGGRGDYGYTF.

This chain uses TRBV3-1 (or the pseudogene TRBV3-2) with TRBJ1-1; D perhaps matches TRBD1 (5 bases). V lost 0 bases and J 0 bases, leaving 11 bases between the germline ends. Looked up from germline, CDR1 is LGHDT and CDR2 is YNNKEL (reference sequence). CDR3 length: 16 residues. The CDR3, as DNA: TGTGCCAGCAGCCAAGAATTCGCGGGGGTGAACACTGAAGCTTTCTTT. It specifies CASSQEFAGVNTEAFF.

Only a few counts were recorded for this clone. The J gene is TRBJ2-1, the V gene TRBV24-1; no clear D gene. The V end lost 10 bases, the J end lost 8 bases, and 23 bases lay between the germline ends. CDR3 length equals 15 residues. The germline V gene encodes CDR1 KGHDR and CDR2 SFDVKD. The CDR3 DNA follows: TGTGCCACTAGAGCCTCTAGGCCCCCGAACGATGAGCAGTTCTTC. It translates to CATRASRPPNDEQFF.

A few counts support this clone. This chain links TRBV24-1 with TRBJ1-2, with D hard to call. This CDR3 spans 15 amino acids. The germline V gene encodes CDR1 KGHDR and CDR2 SFDVKD. Trimming shortened V by 3 bases and J by 2 bases, and 12 bases separated the two germline ends. The CDR3 coding sequence is TGTGCCACCAGTGATGGTTTGGGCAGGAACTATGGCTACACCTTC. Its translation is CATSDGLGRNYGYTF.

V gene TRBV18 combines with J gene TRBJ2-6; TRBD1 agrees at 10 bases. Germline CDR1 reads KGHSH; CDR2 reads LQKENI. The CDR3 contains 17 residues. Losses at the gene ends were 6 bases for V and 2 bases for J; bases not matched to a gene: 7. The CDR3 spells CASSTGTGVPGANVLTF. CDR3 nucleotide sequence: TGTGCCAGCTCGACCGGGACAGGGGTTCCTGGGGCCAACGTCCTGACTTTC.

This chain links TRBV11-3 with TRBJ2-3; D gene uncertain. There are 15 residues in the CDR3. The V gene's germline CDR1 is SGHNT and CDR2 YENEEA. Trimming shortened V by 1 base and J by 1 base, and 9 bases separated the two germline ends. In nucleotides, the CDR3 is TGTGCCAGCAGCTTAGGACACATAGGCACAGATACGCAGTATTTT. It translates to CASSLGHIGTDTQYF. The full variable domain, with the rest looked up from reference TRBV11-3 and TRBJ2-3, is EAGVVQSPRYKIIEKKQPVAFWCNPISGHNTLYWYLQNLGQGPELLIRYENEEAVDDSQLPKDRFSAERLKGVDSTLKIQPAELGDSAVYLCASSLGHIGTDTQYFGPGTRLTVL.

The chain joins TRBV12-3 or TRBV12-4 to TRBJ1-5; D gene uncertain. The V and J ends lost 6 bases and 4 bases respectively, with 7 bases between them. This CDR3 is 12 amino acids long. CDR3 loop: CASRGRNQPQHF. The CDR3 bases are TGTGCCAGCAGAGGCCGGAATCAGCCCCAGCATTTT.

This clone was detected a few times. V is TRBV2 and J is TRBJ1-2, with 7 bases identical to TRBD1. There are 14 residues in the CDR3. Trimming at V came to 11 bases and at J to 0 bases, leaving 9 bases not matched to a gene. Germline CDR1 and CDR2: SNHLY and FYNNEI. As DNA, the CDR3 is TGTGCCGGAGGACAGGCCTCGACTAACTATGGCTACACCTTC. Its translation is CAGGQASTNYGYTF. Supplemented by reference TRBV2 and TRBJ1-2, the full variable domain reads EPEVTQTPSHQVTQMGQEVILRCVPISNHLYFYWYRQILGQKVEFLVSFYNNEISEKSEIFDDQFSVERPDGSNFTLKIRSTKLEDSAMYFCAGGQASTNYGYTFGSGTRLTVV.

The chain is built from TRBV7-8 and TRBJ1-2, with a weak D call TRBD1 (5 bases). The V end lost 5 bases, the J end lost 7 bases, and 17 bases lay between the germline ends. The CDR3 totals 14 residues. Germline-derived CDR1 and CDR2 are SGHVS and FQNEAQ. The CDR3 region is CASSLGGRTAGYTF. The CDR3 region has the DNA TGTGCCAGCAGCCTCGGGGGGAGGACGGCTGGCTACACCTTC.

The rearrangement joins TRBV5-1 to TRBJ2-7, with TRBD1 as a possible D gene (6 bases). The CDR3 extends over 15 amino acids. Germline V lookup: CDR1 SGHRS, CDR2 YFSETQ. Trimming left V 3 bases short and J 3 bases short, with 16 bases between. CDR3 amino acids: CASSSSQGRSYEQYF. The CDR3 DNA is TGCGCCAGCAGCTCGTCACAGGGACGGAGCTACGAGCAGTACTTC. The full variable domain, its missing parts supplied by reference TRBV5-1 and TRBJ2-7, is KAGVTQTPRYLIKTRGQQVTLSCSPISGHRSVSWYQQTPGQGLQFLFEYFSETQRNKGNFPGRFSGRQFSNSRSEMNVSTLELGDSALYLCASSSSQGRSYEQYFGPGTRLTVT.